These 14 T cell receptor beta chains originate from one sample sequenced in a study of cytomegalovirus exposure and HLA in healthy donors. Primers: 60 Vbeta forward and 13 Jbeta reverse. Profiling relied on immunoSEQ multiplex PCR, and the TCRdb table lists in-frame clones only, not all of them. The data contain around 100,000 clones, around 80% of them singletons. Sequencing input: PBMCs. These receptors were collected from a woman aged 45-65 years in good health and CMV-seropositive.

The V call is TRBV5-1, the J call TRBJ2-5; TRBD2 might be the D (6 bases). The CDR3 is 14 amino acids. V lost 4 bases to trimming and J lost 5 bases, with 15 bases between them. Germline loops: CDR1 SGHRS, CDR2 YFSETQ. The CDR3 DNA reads TGCGCCAGCAGCGGGACTTACACCAGGGAGACCCAGTACTTC. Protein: CASSGTYTRETQYF.

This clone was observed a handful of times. The CDR3 DNA reads TGTGCCAGCAGTTTAGGGCAGGGCAGTGGGGATTCTAACTATGGCTACACCTTC. Protein: CASSLGQGSGDSNYGYTF. J is TRBJ1-2 and V is TRBV27; D is possibly TRBD1 (5 bases). This CDR3 has 18 amino acids. Germline V gene sequence: CDR1 MNHEY, CDR2 SMNVEV (reference sequence). Trimming took 2 bases from V and 0 from J, leaving 19 bases between them.

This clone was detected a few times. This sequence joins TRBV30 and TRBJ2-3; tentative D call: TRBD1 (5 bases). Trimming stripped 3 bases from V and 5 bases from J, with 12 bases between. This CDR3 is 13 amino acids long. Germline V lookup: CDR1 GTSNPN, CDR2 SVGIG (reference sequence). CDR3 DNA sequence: TGTGCCTGGAGATATCAGGGCGGAGATACGCAGTATTTT. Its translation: CAWRYQGGDTQYF.

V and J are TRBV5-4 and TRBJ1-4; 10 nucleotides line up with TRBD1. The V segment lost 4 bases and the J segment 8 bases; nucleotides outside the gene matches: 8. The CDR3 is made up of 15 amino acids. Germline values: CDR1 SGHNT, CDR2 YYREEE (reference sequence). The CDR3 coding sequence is TGTGCCAGCAGCCCCTCCGGGACAGGGGTGGAAAAACTGTTTTTT. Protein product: CASSPSGTGVEKLFF.

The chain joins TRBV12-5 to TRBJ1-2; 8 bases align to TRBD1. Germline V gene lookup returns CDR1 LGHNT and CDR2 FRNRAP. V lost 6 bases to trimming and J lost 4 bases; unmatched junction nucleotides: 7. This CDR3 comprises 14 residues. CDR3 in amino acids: CASGKRQGRYGYTF. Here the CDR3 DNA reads TGTGCTAGTGGAAAACGACAGGGGCGCTATGGCTACACCTTC.

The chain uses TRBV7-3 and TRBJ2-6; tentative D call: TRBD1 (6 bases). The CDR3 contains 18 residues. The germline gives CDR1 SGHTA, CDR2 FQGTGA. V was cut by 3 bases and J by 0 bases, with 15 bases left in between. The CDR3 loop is CASSLLPGQSSGANVLTF. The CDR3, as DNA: TGTGCCAGCAGCTTGCTCCCCGGACAGAGCTCTGGGGCCAACGTCCTGACTTTC.

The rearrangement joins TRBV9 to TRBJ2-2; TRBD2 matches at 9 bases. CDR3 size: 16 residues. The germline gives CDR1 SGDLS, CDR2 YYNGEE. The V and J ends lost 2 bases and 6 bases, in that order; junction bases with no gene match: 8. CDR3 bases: TGTGCCAGCAGCGTGGGCGGGAGGGCCGGGTCCGGGGAGCTGTTTTTT. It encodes CASSVGGRAGSGELFF. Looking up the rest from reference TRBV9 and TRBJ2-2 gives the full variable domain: DSGVTQTPKHLITATGQRVTLRCSPRSGDLSVYWYQQSLDQGLQFLIQYYNGEERAKGNILERFSAQQFPDLHSELNLSSLELGDSALYFCASSVGGRAGSGELFFGEGSRLTVL.

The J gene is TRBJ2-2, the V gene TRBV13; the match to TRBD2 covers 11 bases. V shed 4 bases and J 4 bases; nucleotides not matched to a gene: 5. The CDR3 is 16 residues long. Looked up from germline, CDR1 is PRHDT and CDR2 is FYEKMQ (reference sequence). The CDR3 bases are TGTGCCAGCAGCTCCTCTAGCGGGGGGTCCACCGGGGAGCTGTTTTTT. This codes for CASSSSSGGSTGELFF. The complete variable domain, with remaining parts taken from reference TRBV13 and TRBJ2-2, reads AAGVIQSPRHLIKEKRETATLKCYPIPRHDTVYWYQQGPGQDPQFLISFYEKMQSDKGSIPDRFSAQQFSDYHSELNMSSLELGDSALYFCASSSSSGGSTGELFFGEGSRLTVL.

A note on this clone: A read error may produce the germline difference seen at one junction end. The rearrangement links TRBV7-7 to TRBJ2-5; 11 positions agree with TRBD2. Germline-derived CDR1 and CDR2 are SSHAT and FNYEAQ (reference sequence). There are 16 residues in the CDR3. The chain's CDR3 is CASSPSGLAGGETQYF. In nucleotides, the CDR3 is TGTGCTAGCAGCCCGAGTGGGCTAGCGGGAGGAGAGACCCAGTACTTC.

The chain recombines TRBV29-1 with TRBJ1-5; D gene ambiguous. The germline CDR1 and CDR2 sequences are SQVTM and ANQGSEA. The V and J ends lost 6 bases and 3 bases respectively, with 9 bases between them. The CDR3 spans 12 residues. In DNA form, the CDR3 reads TGCAGCGTGGGCCGGGACAATCAGCCCCAGCATTTT. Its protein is CSVGRDNQPQHF.

CDR3 nucleotides: TGTGCCAGCAGCCAAGAACGAGGGGGTAACAATCAGCCCCAGCATTTT. It yields the protein CASSQERGGNNQPQHF. The chain uses TRBV4-2 and TRBJ1-5; TRBD1 is a possible D gene (6 bases). This CDR3 comprises 16 residues. The V gene's germline CDR1 is LGHNA and CDR2 YNFKEQ. Trimming shortened V by 0 bases and J by 3 bases, and 12 bases separated the two germline ends.

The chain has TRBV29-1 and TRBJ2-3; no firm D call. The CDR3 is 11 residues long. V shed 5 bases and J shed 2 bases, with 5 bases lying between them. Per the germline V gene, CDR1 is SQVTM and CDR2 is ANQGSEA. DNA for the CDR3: TGCAGCGTTTCCTTCACAGATACGCAGTATTTT. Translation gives CSVSFTDTQYF.

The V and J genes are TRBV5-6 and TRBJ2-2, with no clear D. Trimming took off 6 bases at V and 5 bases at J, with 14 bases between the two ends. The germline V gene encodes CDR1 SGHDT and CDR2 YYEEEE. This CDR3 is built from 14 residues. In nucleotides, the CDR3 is TGTGCCAGCAACCTCTTTGGCCCTACCGGGGAGCTGTTTTTT. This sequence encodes CASNLFGPTGELFF.

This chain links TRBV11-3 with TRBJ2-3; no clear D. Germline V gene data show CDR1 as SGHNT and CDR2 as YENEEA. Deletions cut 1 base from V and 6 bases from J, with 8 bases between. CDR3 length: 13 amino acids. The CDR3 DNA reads TGTGCCAGCAGCTTAGGTCTTTCCGATACGCAGTATTTT. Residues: CASSLGLSDTQYF.